The 8 T cell receptor beta chains in this list originate from one sample, sequenced in a study of blood T cell repertoires in COVID-19. Some clones are missing from TCRdb's copy, which holds only in-frame ones; the method was immunoSEQ multiplex PCR. The sample includes about 250,000 clones, approximately 88% of them seen just once. Material for sequencing was peripheral blood. The receptors shown here come from a man between 35 and 55 years old with acute or convalescent COVID-19.

There are many counts of this clone. The chain carries TRBV4-1 and TRBJ2-5; 9 bases align to TRBD2. The germline V gene encodes CDR1 MGHRA and CDR2 YSYEKL. J gave up 5 bases and V 1 base, and 8 bases lay outside the gene matches. The CDR3 length is 16 residues. The CDR3 sequence: CASSQGDSGSWETQYF. The DNA for the CDR3 is TGCGCCAGCAGCCAAGGGGATAGCGGGAGTTGGGAGACCCAGTACTTC.

The chain recombines TRBV6-5 with TRBJ1-1; 12 bases are shared with TRBD1. Germline lookup yields CDR1 MNHEY and CDR2 SVGAGI. The CDR3 contains 15 residues. V was pared by 7 bases and J by 3 bases, with 6 bases of the junction left unmatched. For the CDR3, the DNA is TGTGCCAGCACCGGGACAGGGGGCGCCGACACTGAAGCTTTCTTT. This translates into CASTGTGGADTEAFF.

This chain uses TRBV24-1 with TRBJ2-2, with D perhaps matching TRBD1 (6 bases). In germline, CDR1 is KGHDR, CDR2 SFDVKD. V gave up 7 bases and J gave up 5 bases, with 10 bases separating them. CDR3 length: 13 amino acids. The CDR3 reads CATRSGTTGELFF. DNA of the CDR3: TGTGCCACCAGATCCGGGACAACCGGGGAGCTGTTTTTT.

This chain joins TRBV5-1 and TRBJ2-1; 11 bases line up with TRBD2. V lost 5 bases, J lost 2 bases, and 6 bases stayed unmatched. This CDR3 comprises 16 residues. CDR1 is SGHRS and CDR2 is YFSETQ in the germline V gene. Here the CDR3 reads CASSPGTSGAYNEQFF. The CDR3, as DNA: TGCGCCAGCAGTCCCGGGACTAGCGGCGCCTACAATGAGCAGTTCTTC.

The chain uses TRBV4-3 and TRBJ1-2; the match to TRBD1 covers 7 bases. CDR3 length: 14 amino acids. CDR1 LGHNA and CDR2 YSLEER come from the germline V gene. Losses at the gene ends were 1 base for V and 5 bases for J; bases not matched to a gene: 4. CDR3 nucleotides: TGCGCCAGCAGCCAAGTCGGACAGGCTTATGGCTACACCTTC. As protein: CASSQVGQAYGYTF.

The V and J genes are TRBV6-2 or TRBV6-3 and TRBJ2-7, with D perhaps matching TRBD1 (5 bases). V lost 2 bases, J lost 2 bases, and 13 bases lay in between. CDR1 and CDR2 (germline): MNHEY, SVGEGT. This CDR3 has 15 amino acids. As DNA, the CDR3 is TGTGCCAGCAGTTACGGGCAGGGTGACGCCTACGAGCAGTACTTC. This encodes CASSYGQGDAYEQYF.

This clone was picked up a small number of times. This chain uses TRBV25-1 with TRBJ2-1, with D maybe TRBD2 (6 bases). CDR3 size: 15 residues. Germline V gene data show CDR1 as MGHDK and CDR2 as SYGVNS. V lost 1 base, J lost 7 bases, and 14 bases lay in between. CDR3 loop: CASSESGVWGNEQFF. The CDR3 DNA sequence: TGTGCCAGCAGTGAATCGGGGGTTTGGGGGAATGAGCAGTTCTTC.

In this sample, this clone turned up once. The chain has TRBV7-6 and TRBJ2-7; D perhaps matches TRBD1 (5 bases). Per germline, CDR1 SGHVS and CDR2 FNYEAQ. This CDR3 has 12 residues. Trimming took 3 bases from V and 10 from J, leaving 13 bases between them. CDR3 DNA: TGTGCCAGCAGCTTGTTAATGACAGCCCAGTACTTC. This translates into CASSLLMTAQYF.